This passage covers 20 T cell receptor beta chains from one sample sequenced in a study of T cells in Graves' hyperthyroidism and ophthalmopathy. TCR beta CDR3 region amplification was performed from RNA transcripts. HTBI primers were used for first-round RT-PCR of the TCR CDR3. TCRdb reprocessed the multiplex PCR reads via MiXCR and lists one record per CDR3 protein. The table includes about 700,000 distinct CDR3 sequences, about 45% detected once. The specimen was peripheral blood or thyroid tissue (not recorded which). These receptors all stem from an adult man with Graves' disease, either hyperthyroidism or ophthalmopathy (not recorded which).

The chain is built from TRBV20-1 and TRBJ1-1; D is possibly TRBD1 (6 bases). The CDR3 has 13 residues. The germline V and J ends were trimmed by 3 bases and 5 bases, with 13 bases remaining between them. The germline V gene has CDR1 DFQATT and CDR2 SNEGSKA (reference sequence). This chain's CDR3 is CSASRLQGTEAFF. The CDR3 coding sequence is TGCAGTGCTAGTCGACTTCAGGGGACTGAAGCTTTCTTT.

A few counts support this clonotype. CDR3 DNA: TGCGCCAGCAGTGAGCTCCCGCCGGGGTCTGGAAACACCATATATTTT. It specifies CASSELPPGSGNTIYF. The rearrangement joins TRBV10-1 to TRBJ1-3; no definite D call. Germline loops: CDR1 WNHNN, CDR2 SYGVQD (reference sequence). CDR3 length: 16 residues. V was trimmed by 2 bases and J by 1 base, leaving 12 bases between them.

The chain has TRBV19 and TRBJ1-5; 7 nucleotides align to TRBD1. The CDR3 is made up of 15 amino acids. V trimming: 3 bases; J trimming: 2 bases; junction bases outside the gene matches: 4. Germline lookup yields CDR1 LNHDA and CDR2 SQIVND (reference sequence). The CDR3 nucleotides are TGTGCCAGTAGTATGACAGGGTTGGGCAATCAGCCCCAGCATTTT. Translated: CASSMTGLGNQPQHF.

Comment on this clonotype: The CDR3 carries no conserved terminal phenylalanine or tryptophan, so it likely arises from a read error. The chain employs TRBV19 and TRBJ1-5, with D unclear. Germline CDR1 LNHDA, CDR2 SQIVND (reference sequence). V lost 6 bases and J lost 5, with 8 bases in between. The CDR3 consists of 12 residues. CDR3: CASRTGYQPQHL. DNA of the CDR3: TGTGCCAGTAGGACCGGTTATCAGCCCCAGCATCTT.

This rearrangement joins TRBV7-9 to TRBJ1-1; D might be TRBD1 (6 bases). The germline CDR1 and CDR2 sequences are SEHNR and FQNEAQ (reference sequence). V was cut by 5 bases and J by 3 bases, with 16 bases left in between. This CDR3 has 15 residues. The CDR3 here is CASSTNRVLHTEAFF. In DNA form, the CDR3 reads TGTGCCAGCAGCACCAACAGGGTCCTGCACACTGAAGCTTTCTTT.

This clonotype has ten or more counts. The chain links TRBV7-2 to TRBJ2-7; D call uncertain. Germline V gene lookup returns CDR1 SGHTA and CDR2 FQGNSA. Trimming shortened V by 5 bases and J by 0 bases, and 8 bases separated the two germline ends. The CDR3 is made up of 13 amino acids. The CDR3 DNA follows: TGTGCCAGCAGCCCGGACGACTCCTACGAGCAGTACTTC. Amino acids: CASSPDDSYEQYF. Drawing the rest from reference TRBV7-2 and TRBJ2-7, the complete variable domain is GAGVSQSPSNKVTEKGKDVELRCDPISGHTALYWYRQSLGQGLEFLIYFQGNSAPDKSGLPSDRFSAERTGGSVSTLTIQRTQQEDSAVYLCASSPDDSYEQYFGPGTRLTVT.

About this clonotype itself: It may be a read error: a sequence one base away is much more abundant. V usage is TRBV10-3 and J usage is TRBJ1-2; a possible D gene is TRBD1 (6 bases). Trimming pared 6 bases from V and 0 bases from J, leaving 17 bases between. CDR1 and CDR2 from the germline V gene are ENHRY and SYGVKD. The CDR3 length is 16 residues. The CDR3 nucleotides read TGTGCCATCAGGCCACGTCAGGGGACGCCTAACTATGGCTACACCTTC. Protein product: CAIRPRQGTPNYGYTF.

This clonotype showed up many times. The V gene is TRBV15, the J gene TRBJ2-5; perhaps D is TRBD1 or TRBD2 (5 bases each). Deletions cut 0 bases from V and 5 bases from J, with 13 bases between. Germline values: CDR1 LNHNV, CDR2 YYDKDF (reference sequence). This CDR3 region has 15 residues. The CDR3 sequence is CATSRESLRDETQYF. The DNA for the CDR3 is TGTGCCACCAGCAGAGAGAGCCTTCGGGACGAGACCCAGTACTTC.

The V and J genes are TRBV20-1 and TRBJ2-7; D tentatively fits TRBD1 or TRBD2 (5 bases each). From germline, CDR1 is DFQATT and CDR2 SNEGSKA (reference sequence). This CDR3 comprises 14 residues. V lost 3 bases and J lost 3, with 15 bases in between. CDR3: CSASVSGTFYEQYF. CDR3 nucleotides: TGCAGTGCTAGCGTGTCAGGGACGTTCTACGAGCAGTACTTC.

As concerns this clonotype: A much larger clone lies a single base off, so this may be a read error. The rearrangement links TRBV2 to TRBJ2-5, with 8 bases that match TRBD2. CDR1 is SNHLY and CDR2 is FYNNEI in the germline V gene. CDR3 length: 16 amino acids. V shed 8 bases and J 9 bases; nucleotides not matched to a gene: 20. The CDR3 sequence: CASRSLGTSPTSAQYF. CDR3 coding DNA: TGTGCCAGCCGCTCCCTGGGGACTAGTCCAACAAGTGCCCAGTACTTC.

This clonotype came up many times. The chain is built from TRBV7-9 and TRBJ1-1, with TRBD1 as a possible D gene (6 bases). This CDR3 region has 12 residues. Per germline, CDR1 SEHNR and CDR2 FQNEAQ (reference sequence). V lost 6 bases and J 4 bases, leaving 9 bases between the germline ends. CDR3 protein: CASRQGLTEAFF. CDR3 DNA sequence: TGTGCCAGCAGGCAGGGGCTCACTGAAGCTTTCTTT.

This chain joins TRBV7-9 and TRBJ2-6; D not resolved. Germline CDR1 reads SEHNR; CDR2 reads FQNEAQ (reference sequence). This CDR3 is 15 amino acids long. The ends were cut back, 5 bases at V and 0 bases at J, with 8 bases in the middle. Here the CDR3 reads CASSPRPSGANVLTF. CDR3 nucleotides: TGTGCCAGCAGCCCGAGACCCTCTGGGGCCAACGTCCTGACTTTC.

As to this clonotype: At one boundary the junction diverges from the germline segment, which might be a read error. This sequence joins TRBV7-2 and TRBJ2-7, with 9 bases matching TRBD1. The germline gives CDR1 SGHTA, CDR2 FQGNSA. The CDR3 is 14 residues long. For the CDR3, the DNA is TGTGCCAGCAGCTTGGACAGGGGATCCTACGAGCGGTACTTC. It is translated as CASSLDRGSYERYF.

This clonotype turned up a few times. CDR3 protein: CASSFSPSHAGEKLFF. The CDR3 DNA sequence: TGTGCCAGCAGCTTTTCGCCGTCCCACGCGGGAGAAAAACTGTTTTTT. V gene TRBV11-3 combines with J gene TRBJ1-4; no reliable D call. The CDR3 spans 16 residues. V lost 3 bases, J lost 8 bases, and 19 bases lay in between. CDR1 is SGHNT, CDR2 YENEEA, per germline.

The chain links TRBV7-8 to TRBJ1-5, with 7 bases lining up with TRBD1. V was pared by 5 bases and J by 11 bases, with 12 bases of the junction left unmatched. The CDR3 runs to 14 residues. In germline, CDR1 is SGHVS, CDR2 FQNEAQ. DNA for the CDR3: TGTGCCAGCAGCCGACAGGGAAAGAGGGAGACCCAGCATTTT. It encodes CASSRQGKRETQHF.

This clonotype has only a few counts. CDR3 DNA: TGTGCCAGCAACAACCGAAGGGGGGCCACCGGGGAGCTGTTTTTT. This encodes CASNNRRGATGELFF. J is TRBJ2-2 and V is TRBV2; D possibly uses TRBD1 or TRBD2 (6 bases each). From germline, CDR1 is SNHLY and CDR2 FYNNEI. Trimming took off 7 bases at V and 4 bases at J, with 16 bases between the two ends. This CDR3 is 15 amino acids long.

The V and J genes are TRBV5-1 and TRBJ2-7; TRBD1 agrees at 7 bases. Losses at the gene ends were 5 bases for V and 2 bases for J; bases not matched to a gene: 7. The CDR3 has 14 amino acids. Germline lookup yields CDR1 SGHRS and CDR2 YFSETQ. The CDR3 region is CASRQGTVAYEQYF. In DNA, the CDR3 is TGCGCCAGCAGGCAGGGGACAGTCGCCTACGAGCAGTACTTC.

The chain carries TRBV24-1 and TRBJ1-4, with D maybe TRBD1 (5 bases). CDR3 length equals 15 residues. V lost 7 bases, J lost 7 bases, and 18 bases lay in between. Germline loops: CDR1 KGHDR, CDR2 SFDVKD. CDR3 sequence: CATSESGGNTEKLFF. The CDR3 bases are TGTGCCACCAGCGAGTCCGGGGGGAACACTGAAAAACTGTTTTTT.

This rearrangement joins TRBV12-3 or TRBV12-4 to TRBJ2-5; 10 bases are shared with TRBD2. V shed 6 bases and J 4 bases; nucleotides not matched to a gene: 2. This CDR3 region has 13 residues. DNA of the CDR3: TGTGCCAGCAGGGCTAGCGGGGGAGAGACCCAGTACTTC. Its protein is CASRASGGETQYF.

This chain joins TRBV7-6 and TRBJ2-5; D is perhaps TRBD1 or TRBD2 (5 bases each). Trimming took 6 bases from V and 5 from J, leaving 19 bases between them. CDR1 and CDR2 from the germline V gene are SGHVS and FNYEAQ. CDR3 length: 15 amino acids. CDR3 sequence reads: CASRDRPSRGETQYF. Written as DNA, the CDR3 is TGTGCCAGCAGAGATAGGCCTAGCCGGGGCGAGACCCAGTACTTC.